These 14 T cell receptor beta chains share one sample of origin, sequenced in a study of T cell repertoires in cytomegalovirus infection. These receptors' targets are unknown. MiXCR, run by TCRdb on the reads, gives a single entry per CDR3 protein. The sample holds about half a million distinct CDR3 sequences; more than 30% are singletons and the top ten take about 17%. Sequences were derived from cultured PBMCs, sampled from culture after CMV antigen stimulation. The receptor set was obtained from a human donor in good health (CMV status not recorded). Some clones in this sample may be carry-over from other donors' samples.

This clonotype appeared many times. The CDR3: CAWSRQASSYEQYV. For the CDR3, the DNA is TGTGCCTGGAGTCGGCAGGCCAGCTCCTACGAGCAGTACGTC. The chain carries TRBV30 and TRBJ2-7; D gene uncertain. The length of the CDR3 is 14 residues. Germline lookup yields CDR1 GTSNPN and CDR2 SVGIG (reference sequence). Trimming shortened V by 2 bases and J by 0 bases, and 11 bases separated the two germline ends.

This clonotype was counted only a few times. The chain links TRBV7-9 to TRBJ2-7; possibly TRBD1 for D (5 bases). V lost 6 bases, J lost 2 bases, and 11 bases lay in between. Germline V gene sequence: CDR1 SEHNR, CDR2 FQNEAQ (reference sequence). The CDR3 is 13 amino acids. The CDR3 bases are TGTGCCAGCAGGGACACTTATACCTACGAGCAGTACTTC. This codes for CASRDTYTYEQYF.

This clonotype was observed at least ten times. The chain joins TRBV7-8 to TRBJ1-2, with 10 bases aligning to TRBD1. The CDR3 spans 15 residues. V shed 6 bases and J 5 bases; nucleotides not matched to a gene: 9. The germline V gene has CDR1 SGHVS and CDR2 FQNEAQ. The CDR3 bases are TGTGCCAGCAGTCGCGCGGACAGGGGGTCGTATGGCTACACCTTC. This gives the protein CASSRADRGSYGYTF.

This clonotype was picked up a small number of times. The chain couples TRBV7-8 to TRBJ2-7, with 9 bases lining up with TRBD2. Germline V gene lookup returns CDR1 SGHVS and CDR2 FQNEAQ. The junction had 0 bases not matched to a gene; V was cut back by 0 bases and J by 0 bases. This CDR3 is 15 amino acids long. The CDR3 here is CASSLASGSSYEQYF. CDR3 sequence (DNA): TGTGCCAGCAGCTTAGCTAGCGGGAGCTCCTACGAGCAGTACTTC.

This clonotype was counted only a few times. This chain uses TRBV7-9 with TRBJ1-2; TRBD1 might be the D (6 bases). The germline V gene has CDR1 SEHNR and CDR2 FQNEAQ (reference sequence). CDR3 length: 16 amino acids. V lost 7 bases and J 6 bases, leaving 24 bases between the germline ends. The DNA of the CDR3 is TGTGCCAGCATCCCCAACCCAGGGGTTACTTTCAATGGCTACACCTTC. Residues: CASIPNPGVTFNGYTF.

The rearrangement joins TRBV7-2 to TRBJ1-2, with a weak D call TRBD1 (6 bases). V was clipped by 0 bases and J by 6 bases, with 14 bases between them. CDR3 size: 15 residues. Germline lookup yields CDR1 SGHTA and CDR2 FQGNSA. CDR3 DNA: TGTGCCAGCAGCTTAGCAGCAGGGGAGACGCATGGCTACACCTTC. It translates to CASSLAAGETHGYTF.

The chain combines TRBV7-6 with TRBJ2-1; 8 nucleotides match TRBD2. The germline CDR1 and CDR2 sequences are SGHVS and FNYEAQ. The CDR3 has 15 residues. With V trimmed by 1 base and J by 5 bases, 4 bases remained unmatched. The CDR3 loop reads CASSLVAGYNNEQFF. The CDR3 nucleotides read TGTGCCAGCAGCTTAGTAGCGGGGTATAACAATGAGCAGTTCTTC.

This clonotype was picked up a small number of times. J is TRBJ2-1 and V is TRBV12-3 or TRBV12-4; possibly TRBD2 for D (7 bases). V was pared by 10 bases and J by 3 bases, with 13 bases between. The CDR3 is 13 amino acids. CDR3 region: CAIHRDYYNEQFF. The DNA of the CDR3 is TGTGCCATCCACAGGGACTACTACAATGAGCAGTTCTTC.

The chain carries TRBV27 and TRBJ1-1; D possibly corresponds to TRBD1 (6 bases). This CDR3 comprises 15 residues. V was pared by 5 bases and J by 0 bases, with 13 bases between. Germline V gene data show CDR1 as MNHEY and CDR2 as SMNVEV (reference sequence). CDR3 loop: CASSPSTGLNTEAFF. The CDR3 nucleotides are TGTGCCAGCAGTCCTTCGACAGGACTGAACACTGAAGCTTTCTTT.

V usage is TRBV27 and J usage is TRBJ1-4; no clear D gene. This CDR3 is built from 17 residues. Between the trimmed V and J ends, which lost 3 bases and 2 bases, there was a span of 16 bases. Germline V CDR1 and CDR2: MNHEY, SMNVEV (reference sequence). In nucleotides, the CDR3 is TGTGCCAGCAGTTTCGTTCAGGAGGATGGGACTAATGAAAAACTGTTTTTT. This gives the protein CASSFVQEDGTNEKLFF. Using reference TRBV27 and TRBJ1-4 for the parts outside the CDR3, the full variable domain is EAQVTQNPRYLITVTGKKLTVTCSQNMNHEYMSWYRQDPGLGLRQIYYSMNVEVTDKGDVPEGYKVSRKEKRNFPLILESPSPNQTSLYFCASSFVQEDGTNEKLFFGSGTQLSVL.

The chain employs TRBV20-1 and TRBJ2-1; 11 bases line up with TRBD2. Germline CDR1 reads DFQATT; CDR2 reads SNEGSKA (reference sequence). J gave up 6 bases and V 6 bases, and 16 bases lay outside the gene matches. This CDR3 spans 17 amino acids. CDR3 in amino acids: CSADTILAGGPANEQFF. CDR3 DNA: TGCAGTGCCGATACTATCTTAGCGGGAGGGCCGGCCAATGAGCAGTTCTTC.

This chain connects TRBV7-3 to TRBJ2-1, with D possibly TRBD1 on 6 matching bases. Trimming removed 2 bases at V and 0 bases at J, with 14 bases between. The CDR3 covers 17 residues. The germline V gene encodes CDR1 SGHTA and CDR2 FQGTGA. This CDR3 reads CASSLVGTLSSYNEQFF. The CDR3 nucleotides are TGTGCCAGCAGCTTAGTAGGGACACTAAGCTCCTACAATGAGCAGTTCTTC.

This chain connects TRBV7-8 to TRBJ2-7; possible D gene TRBD2, 5 bases. Germline lookup yields CDR1 SGHVS and CDR2 FQNEAQ. Trimming removed 5 bases at V and 7 bases at J, with 21 bases between. CDR3 length equals 15 residues. The DNA of the CDR3 is TGTGCCAGCAGCCCCCGGCGTAAGACTATGCGGGAGCAGTACTTC. This translates into CASSPRRKTMREQYF.

This chain joins TRBV6-8 and TRBJ2-5, with D possibly TRBD1 on 5 matching bases. Per germline, CDR1 MNHGY and CDR2 SAAAGT. The CDR3 sequence is 14 residues long. Trimming stripped 4 bases from V and 2 bases from J, with 11 bases between. The CDR3 protein is CASSFDSLQETQYF. In nucleotides, the CDR3 is TGTGCCAGCAGTTTCGACAGCCTACAAGAGACCCAGTACTTC.